Sequencing of this T cell receptor (beta chain) was carried out in a study of T-cell memory formation after mild COVID-19. CDR1 is SGDLS and CDR2 is YYNGEE in the germline V gene. This CDR3 is 13 amino acids long. V was pared by 2 bases and J by 10 bases, with 6 bases of the junction left unmatched. This clonotype turned up a few times. MiXCR, run by TCRdb on the 5' RACE reads, gives a single entry per CDR3 protein. The table includes nearly 110,000 distinct CDR3 sequences, around 14% detected once. The chain uses TRBV9 and TRBJ1-1; 9 positions match TRBD1. Sample: PBMCs or a T cell subset sorted from them (not recorded which). The clonotype originates from a man aged 18 to 30 who had mild COVID-19 (a few samples of this study predate the infection). Cell type and time point are not known. The chain's CDR3 is CASSVRTGEIAFF. For the CDR3, the DNA is TGTGCCAGCAGCGTTAGGACAGGGGAAATAGCTTTCTTT.